The rows below give T cell receptor beta chains drawn from one sample of a study of T cells in narcolepsy. This table comes from immunoSEQ multiplex PCR, and its TCRdb copy is limited to in-frame clones, with some not included. This table holds under 40,000 clones, about four fifths found once. The source material was memory (CD45RA-) CD4+ T cells from blood. All receptors derive from a human donor in good health. Each CDR3 is given with its conserved first and last residue. The D gene is left open where the match is weak. Expanded clones are given a class, and other clones once, few, many or no size at all.

d_call j_call clone_size v_call cdr3_aa cdr3_nt
NA TRBJ2-1 NA TRBV21-1 CASSRRDTDRDNEQFF TGTGCCAGCAGCAGAAGGGATACCGACAGGGACAATGAGCAGTTCTTC
NA TRBJ2-5 NA TRBV7-2 CASSPFRAQETQYF TGTGCCAGCAGCCCCTTCCGGGCTCAAGAGACCCAGTACTTC
NA TRBJ2-5 NA TRBV2 CASQQETQYF TGTGCCAGCCAACAAGAGACCCAGTACTTC
TRBD1 TRBJ1-1 once TRBV5-1 CASSLAGGRNTEAFF TGCGCCAGCAGCTTGGCAGGGGGAAGGAACACTGAAGCTTTCTTT
NA TRBJ1-4 NA TRBV19 CASSISQGREKLFF TGTGCCAGTAGTATTTCACAGGGTAGGGAAAAACTGTTTTTT
NA TRBJ1-5 NA TRBV9 CASSVAPGGLNQPQHF TGTGCCAGCAGCGTAGCCCCTGGGGGCCTCAATCAGCCCCAGCATTTT
TRBD2 TRBJ2-2 NA TRBV5-4 CASSLGSGGTGELFF TGTGCCAGCAGCTTGGGTAGCGGGGGGACCGGGGAGCTGTTTTTT
NA TRBJ1-6 once TRBV18 CASSPGSSYNSPLHF TGTGCCAGCTCACCGGGTAGCTCCTATAATTCACCCCTCCACTTT
TRBD1 TRBJ1-1 NA TRBV7-9 CASSLGTGMNTEAFF TGTGCCAGCAGCTTAGGGACAGGCATGAACACTGAAGCTTTCTTT
NA TRBJ2-3 NA TRBV28 CASSRPTTADTQYF TGTGCCAGCAGTCGCCCCACGACCGCAGATACGCAGTATTTT
NA TRBJ1-1 NA TRBV6-1 CASQTTEAFF TGTGCCAGCCAGACTACTGAAGCTTTCTTT
NA TRBJ2-7 NA TRBV29-1 CSALYKVQYF TGCAGCGCCCTTTATAAAGTGCAGTACTTC
NA TRBJ1-5 once TRBV6-5 CASSYSGAASNQPQHF TGTGCCAGCAGTTACTCGGGGGCAGCAAGCAATCAGCCCCAGCATTTT
NA TRBJ2-3 NA TRBV10-3 CASLGIGDTQYF TGTGCCTCCCTGGGGATCGGGGATACGCAGTATTTT
NA TRBJ2-7 medium-sized TRBV7-6 CASSDDIYEQYF TGTGCCAGCAGCGACGACATCTACGAGCAGTACTTC
NA TRBJ1-5 NA TRBV5-1 CASSPGGTGQPQHF TGCGCCAGCAGCCCCGGGGGGACGGGGCAGCCCCAGCATTTT
NA TRBJ1-6 NA TRBV25-1 CATLRGPLVYNSPLHF TGTGCCACCCTTAGGGGCCCCCTCGTCTATAATTCACCCCTCCACTTT
NA TRBJ1-2 NA TRBV20-1 CSASKGHGYTF TGCAGTGCTAGCAAGGGGCATGGCTACACCTTC
NA TRBJ1-5 NA TRBV28 CASSLSINQPQHF TGTGCCAGCAGTTTAAGTATCAATCAGCCCCAGCATTTT
TRBD2 TRBJ2-1 NA TRBV27 CASSTSGTTLQFF TGTGCCAGCAGTACCTCCGGGACTACATTACAGTTCTTC
NA TRBJ1-2 NA TRBV2 CASSLAPDSLHNYGYTF TGTGCCAGCAGTTTGGCTCCGGACAGCCTTCATAACTATGGCTACACCTTC
TRBD2 TRBJ2-1 NA TRBV4-2 CASSQVGGSSSYNEQFF TGTGCCAGCAGCCAAGTGGGGGGGTCTAGCTCCTACAATGAGCAGTTCTTC
NA TRBJ1-5 once TRBV7-2 CASSSQSEGQHF TGTGCCAGCAGCTCTCAATCAGAGGGCCAGCATTTT
NA TRBJ2-5 NA TRBV28 CASNPTLKETQYF TGTGCCAGCAACCCGACCCTCAAAGAGACCCAGTACTTC
NA TRBJ1-4 NA TRBV5-5 CASSLMGFDEKLFF TGTGCCAGCAGCTTGATGGGTTTTGATGAAAAACTGTTTTTT
NA TRBJ1-1 NA TRBV29-1 CSVGFANTEAFF TGCAGCGTTGGGTTTGCGAACACTGAAGCTTTCTTT
NA TRBJ2-2 NA TRBV11-2 CASSTLQVIHTGELFF TGTGCCAGCTCAACGTTGCAGGTGATCCACACCGGGGAGCTGTTTTTT
NA TRBJ1-2 NA TRBV5-3 CASSLGRGNYGYTF TGTGCCAGCAGCTTGGGCAGGGGTAACTATGGCTACACCTTC
TRBD1 TRBJ1-1 NA TRBV2 CASSETGGTEAFF TGTGCCAGCAGCGAAACAGGGGGCACTGAAGCTTTCTTT
NA TRBJ2-7 NA TRBV30 CVWKSVRRYEQYF TGTGTCTGGAAATCGGTCCGGAGGTACGAGCAGTACTTC
NA TRBJ2-3 once TRBV20-1 CSASITDTQYF TGCAGTGCTAGCATCACAGATACGCAGTATTTT
TRBD1 TRBJ1-2 NA TRBV6-6 CASSSPRGQGNYGYTF TGTGCCAGCAGTTCTCCCCGTGGACAGGGGAACTATGGCTACACCTTC
NA TRBJ1-1 NA TRBV9 CASSVATGGANTEAFF TGTGCCAGCAGCGTAGCTACTGGGGGGGCGAACACTGAAGCTTTCTTT
NA TRBJ1-6 NA TRBV5-1 CASSLDGSLYSPLHF TGCGCCAGCAGCTTGGATGGCAGCCTCTATTCACCCCTCCACTTT
TRBD1 TRBJ1-4 NA TRBV5-4 CASRSTGGDEKLFF TGTGCCAGCAGGTCAACAGGGGGCGATGAAAAACTGTTTTTT
NA TRBJ2-1 NA TRBV25-1 CASNADGSYNEQFF TGTGCCAGCAACGCAGATGGCTCCTACAATGAGCAGTTCTTC
NA TRBJ2-4 NA TRBV6-5 CASSQGLAKNIQYF TGTGCCAGCAGCCAGGGTTTAGCCAAAAACATTCAGTACTTC
NA TRBJ2-3 NA TRBV5-1 CASSRTDRDTQYF TGCGCCAGCAGCCGCACCGACCGAGATACGCAGTATTTT
NA TRBJ1-5 NA TRBV7-9 CASSLGQANQPQHF TGTGCCAGCAGCCTGGGGCAGGCCAATCAGCCCCAGCATTTT
NA TRBJ2-1 once TRBV7-9 CASSELFREQFF TGTGCCAGCAGCGAACTTTTCCGGGAGCAGTTCTTC
NA TRBJ2-3 NA TRBV6-1 CASSSRVVADTQYF TGTGCCAGCAGTAGTAGGGTTGTGGCAGATACGCAGTATTTT
NA TRBJ1-4 NA TRBV30 CAWSVSRELFF TGTGCCTGGAGTGTATCGAGGGAACTGTTTTTT
NA TRBJ2-7 NA TRBV25-1 CASSETSGTLYSYEQYF TGTGCCAGCAGTGAGACCTCCGGGACCCTCTACTCCTACGAGCAGTACTTC
TRBD1 TRBJ1-2 medium-sized TRBV7-9 CASSLRDRVDGYTF TGTGCCAGCAGCCTCCGGGACAGGGTTGATGGCTACACCTTC
NA TRBJ2-5 NA TRBV7-6 CASSLVSVYGETQYF TGTGCCAGCAGCTTAGTCTCCGTTTACGGGGAGACCCAGTACTTC
TRBD2 TRBJ2-3 NA TRBV11-3 CASSLSSGAEDTQYF TGTGCCAGCAGCTTATCCAGCGGGGCGGAAGATACGCAGTATTTT
TRBD1 TRBJ2-2 NA TRBV5-1 CASSYDPVGTGNTGELFF TGCGCCAGCAGCTACGATCCGGTGGGGACAGGGAACACCGGGGAGCTGTTTTTT
TRBD2 TRBJ2-7 NA TRBV5-1 CASSPGTSGGYEQYF TGCGCCAGCAGCCCGGGGACTAGCGGGGGCTACGAGCAGTACTTC
NA TRBJ2-1 NA TRBV28 CASSLSSPGRAEAGTRYNEQFF TGTGCCAGCAGTTTATCGTCACCTGGCCGTGCCGAGGCAGGAACGCGGTACAATGAGCAGTTCTTC
NA TRBJ2-7 NA TRBV6-1 CASTSTLTGEQYF TGTGCCAGCACTTCGACCTTAACGGGAGAGCAGTACTTC
NA TRBJ1-2 NA TRBV28 CASSSPHEPLLKDSYGYTF TGTGCCAGCAGTTCTCCCCACGAACCCCTTCTAAAGGACAGCTATGGCTACACCTTC
NA TRBJ2-1 NA TRBV5-1 CASSPAGGNSYNEQFF TGCGCCAGCAGCCCCGCCGGGGGAAACTCCTACAATGAGCAGTTCTTC
NA TRBJ2-2 NA TRBV7-2 CASSLGHRMNTGELFF TGTGCCAGCAGCTTAGGTCACAGAATGAACACCGGGGAGCTGTTTTTT
TRBD2 TRBJ2-4 NA TRBV19 CASSIGSTSGAKNIQYF TGTGCCAGTAGTATAGGTTCGACTAGCGGAGCCAAAAACATTCAGTACTTC
TRBD2 TRBJ2-3 NA TRBV10-1 CASSSSGASTDTQYF TGCGCCAGCAGTTCTAGCGGGGCTAGCACAGATACGCAGTATTTT